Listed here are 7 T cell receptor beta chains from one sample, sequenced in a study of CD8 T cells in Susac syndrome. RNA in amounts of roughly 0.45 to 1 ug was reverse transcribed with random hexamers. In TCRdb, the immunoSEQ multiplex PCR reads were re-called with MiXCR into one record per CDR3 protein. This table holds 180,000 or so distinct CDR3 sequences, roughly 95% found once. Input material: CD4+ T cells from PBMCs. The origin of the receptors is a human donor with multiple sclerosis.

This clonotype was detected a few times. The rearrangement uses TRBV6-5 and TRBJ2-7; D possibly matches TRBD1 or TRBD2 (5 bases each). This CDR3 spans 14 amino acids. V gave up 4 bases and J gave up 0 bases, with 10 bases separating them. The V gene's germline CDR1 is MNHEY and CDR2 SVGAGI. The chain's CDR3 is CASSLRGASYEQYF. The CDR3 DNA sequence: TGTGCCAGCAGTTTAAGAGGGGCCTCCTACGAGCAGTACTTC.

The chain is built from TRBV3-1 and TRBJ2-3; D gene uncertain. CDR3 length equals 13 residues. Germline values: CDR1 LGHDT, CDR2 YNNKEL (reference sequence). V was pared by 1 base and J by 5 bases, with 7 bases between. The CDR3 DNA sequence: TGTGCCAGCAGCCAAGTGTTGCGAGATACGCAGTATTTT. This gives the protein CASSQVLRDTQYF.

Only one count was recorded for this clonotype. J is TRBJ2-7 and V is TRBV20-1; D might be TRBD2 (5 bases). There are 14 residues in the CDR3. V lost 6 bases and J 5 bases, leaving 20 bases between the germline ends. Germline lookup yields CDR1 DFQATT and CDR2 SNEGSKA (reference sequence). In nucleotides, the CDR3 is TGCAGTGCGAACGGGGATGCCCCATCCCACGAGCAGTACTTC. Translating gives CSANGDAPSHEQYF.

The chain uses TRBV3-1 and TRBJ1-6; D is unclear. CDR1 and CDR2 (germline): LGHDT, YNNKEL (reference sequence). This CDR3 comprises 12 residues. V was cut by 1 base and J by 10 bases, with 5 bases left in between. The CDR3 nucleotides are TGTGCCAGCAGCCAAGGGAGCTCACCCCTCCACTTT. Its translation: CASSQGSSPLHF.

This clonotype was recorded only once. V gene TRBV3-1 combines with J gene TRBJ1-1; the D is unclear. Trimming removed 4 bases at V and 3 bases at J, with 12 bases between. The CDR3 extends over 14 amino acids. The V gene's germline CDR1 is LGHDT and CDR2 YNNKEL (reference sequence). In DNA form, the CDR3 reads TGTGCCAGCAGCCGCGAGTTCCGGGACACTGAAGCTTTCTTT. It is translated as CASSREFRDTEAFF. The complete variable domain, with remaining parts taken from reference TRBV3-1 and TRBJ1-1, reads DTAVSQTPKYLVTQMGNDKSIKCEQNLGHDTMYWYKQDSKKFLKIMFSYNNKELIINETVPNRFSPKSPDKAHLNLHINSLELGDSAVYFCASSREFRDTEAFFGQGTRLTVV.

Here the CDR3 reads CASSRQGSDTQYF. The CDR3 nucleotides are TGTGCCAGCAGCCGACAAGGGTCAGATACGCAGTATTTT. This chain uses TRBV3-1 with TRBJ2-3; D unresolved. The germline V and J ends were trimmed by 4 bases and 4 bases, with 9 bases remaining between them. Germline V gene sequence: CDR1 LGHDT, CDR2 YNNKEL (reference sequence). This CDR3 is 13 amino acids long.

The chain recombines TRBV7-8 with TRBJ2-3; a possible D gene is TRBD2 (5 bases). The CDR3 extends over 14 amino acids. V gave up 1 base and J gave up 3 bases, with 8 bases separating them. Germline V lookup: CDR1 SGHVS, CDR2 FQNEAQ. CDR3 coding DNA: TGTGCCAGCAGCTTAGGGAGGTGGACAGATACGCAGTATTTT. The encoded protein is CASSLGRWTDTQYF.